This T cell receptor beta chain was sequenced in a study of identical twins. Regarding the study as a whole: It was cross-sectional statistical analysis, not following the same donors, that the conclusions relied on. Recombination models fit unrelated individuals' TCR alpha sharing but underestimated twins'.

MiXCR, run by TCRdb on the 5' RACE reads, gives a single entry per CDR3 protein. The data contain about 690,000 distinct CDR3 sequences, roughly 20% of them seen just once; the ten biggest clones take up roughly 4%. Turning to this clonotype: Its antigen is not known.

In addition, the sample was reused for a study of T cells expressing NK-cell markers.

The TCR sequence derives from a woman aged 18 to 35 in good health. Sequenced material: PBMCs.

The CDR3 is CASGRPGQLDSIQYF. CDR3 DNA sequence: TGTGCTAGTGGACGACCGGGACAGTTAGACAGCATTCAGTACTTC. The V gene is TRBV12-5, the J gene TRBJ2-4, with 7 bases lining up with TRBD1. Unmatched junction bases numbered 14, after V lost 6 bases and J lost 9 bases. There are 15 residues in the CDR3. From germline, CDR1 is LGHNT and CDR2 FRNRAP.